Each of the 14 T cell receptor beta chains below was sequenced from the same sample in a study of blood T cells in healthy people across ages. PCR was performed a second time for roughly 7 to 11 cycles using a sample-barcoded 5' primer and a J-beta primer mix. Each CDR3 protein gets one entry after TCRdb re-called the 5' RACE reads with MiXCR. Of about 730,000 distinct CDR3 sequences in the sample, roughly 41% were seen once. Sequenced: blood. The receptors were gathered from a woman in her fifties or sixties in good health.

V usage is TRBV24-1 and J usage is TRBJ2-1; D gene uncertain. CDR3 length: 11 amino acids. V lost 0 bases, J lost 13 bases, and 6 bases lay in between. CDR1 is KGHDR, CDR2 SFDVKD, per germline. CDR3 protein: CATSDLGRQFF. CDR3 DNA sequence: TGTGCCACCAGTGATTTGGGTCGTCAGTTCTTC.

V usage is TRBV10-3 and J usage is TRBJ1-2; D perhaps matches TRBD1 (5 bases). The CDR3 extends over 15 amino acids. The ends were cut back, 6 bases at V and 7 bases at J, with 21 bases in the middle. The germline CDR1 and CDR2 sequences are ENHRY and SYGVKD. Here the CDR3 DNA reads TGTGCCATCAGCCCACTCCGGGGCCGGGGAGGTGGCTACACCTTC. It specifies CAISPLRGRGGGYTF.

The genes are TRBV20-1 and TRBJ2-3; TRBD2 aligns across 12 bases. After removal of 6 bases from V and 3 bases from J, the junction contained 10 bases not matched to a gene. The CDR3 extends over 16 amino acids. Germline assignment: CDR1 DFQATT and CDR2 SNEGSKA (reference sequence). This chain's CDR3 is CSAGRLTSGSTDTQYF. CDR3 DNA: TGCAGTGCGGGACGACTGACTAGCGGGAGTACAGATACGCAGTATTTT.

The rearrangement uses TRBV20-1 and TRBJ2-7; TRBD2 might be the D (6 bases). The CDR3 consists of 14 residues. CDR1 is DFQATT, CDR2 SNEGSKA, per germline (reference sequence). Trimming shortened V by 1 base and J by 3 bases, and 13 bases separated the two germline ends. CDR3 nucleotide sequence: TGCAGTGCTAGAGGTGGAGCGGAGGGCTACGAGCAGTACTTC. It yields the protein CSARGGAEGYEQYF.

This clonotype came up a few times. J is TRBJ2-3 and V is TRBV6-5; D may be TRBD1 (6 bases). Germline CDR1 and CDR2: MNHEY and SVGAGI. Trimming took 2 bases from V and 4 from J, leaving 13 bases between them. This CDR3 spans 15 amino acids. CDR3 sequence (DNA): TGTGCCAGCAGTTACCTAGTAGGGGGTTCAGATACGCAGTATTTT. Amino acids: CASSYLVGGSDTQYF.

A few counts support this clonotype. DNA of the CDR3: TGTGCCAGCAGTTACACCGACTCGAGCGCAGATACGCAGTATTTT. This codes for CASSYTDSSADTQYF. The V and J genes are TRBV6-2 or TRBV6-3 and TRBJ2-3; D gene ambiguous. This CDR3 is 15 amino acids long. Germline-derived CDR1 and CDR2 are MNHEY and SVGEGT. Trimming removed 2 bases from V and 4 bases from J, with 13 bases in between.

This rearrangement joins TRBV29-1 to TRBJ1-1; no firm D call. Germline CDR1 is SQVTM and CDR2 is ANQGSEA. V dropped 3 bases and J dropped 5 bases, with 7 bases sitting between them. This CDR3 comprises 11 residues. The CDR3 bases are TGCAGCGTTGATCGGTATACTGAAGCTTTCTTT. Its translation: CSVDRYTEAFF.

This clonotype occurred many times. The DNA for the CDR3 is TGCAGTGCTAGAGATTTTGGGGGCTTAGAGACCCAGTACTTC. Residues: CSARDFGGLETQYF. The chain employs TRBV20-1 and TRBJ2-5; a weak D match, TRBD1 (6 bases). V was pared by 0 bases and J by 4 bases, with 12 bases between. CDR1 is DFQATT, CDR2 SNEGSKA, per germline (reference sequence). The CDR3 totals 14 residues.

This clonotype was seen only once. The chain carries TRBV29-1 and TRBJ2-5, with D possibly TRBD2 on 5 matching bases. Trimming pared 6 bases from V and 11 bases from J, leaving 16 bases between. Germline V gene lookup returns CDR1 SQVTM and CDR2 ANQGSEA. The length of the CDR3 is 11 residues. The CDR3 DNA is TGCAGCGTGATGCCCGATAGGGAGCAGTACTTC. It codes for CSVMPDREQYF.

Many counts were recorded for this clonotype. This sequence joins TRBV29-1 and TRBJ2-1, with TRBD2 identical over 11 bases. Germline V CDR1 and CDR2: SQVTM, ANQGSEA. The CDR3 runs to 14 residues. V dropped 6 bases and J dropped 7; count of bases not matched to a gene: 8. The CDR3 DNA sequence: TGCAGCGTCGAACTCACTAGCGGGAGAAATGAGCAGTTCTTC. As protein: CSVELTSGRNEQFF.

J is TRBJ2-7 and V is TRBV10-3, with 8 bases identical to TRBD1. Trimming removed 4 bases from V and 10 bases from J; junction bases left unmatched: 12. This CDR3 region has 14 residues. The germline V gene has CDR1 ENHRY and CDR2 SYGVKD. The CDR3 bases are TGTGCCATCAGTGGACAGGGGCCCCAAGAGGCCCAGTACTTC. Protein sequence: CAISGQGPQEAQYF.

As regards this clonotype: One end of the junction fails to match germline, which may point to a read error. The CDR3 bases are TGTGCCGGCAGTGTGGACAGGGTTGGAACTGAAGCTTTCTTT. This translates into CAGSVDRVGTEAFF. The chain carries TRBV6-1 and TRBJ1-1; 8 bases align to TRBD1. CDR1 and CDR2 from the germline V gene are MNHNS and SASEGT. The CDR3 has 14 residues.

A note on this clonotype: One base away lies a much larger clone, so this may be a sequencing read error. This chain joins TRBV11-3 and TRBJ2-1; D may be TRBD1 (6 bases). The J call may not be correct, given that the DNA end is closer to TRBJ2-7. Germline assignment: CDR1 SGHNT and CDR2 YENEEA. The CDR3 covers 17 residues. In DNA form, the CDR3 reads TGTGCCAGCAGCTCAACCCAGGGGCAGAGCTCCTACAATGAGCAGTACTTC. It encodes CASSSTQGQSSYNEQYF.

The rearrangement uses TRBV7-2 and TRBJ2-5; the match to TRBD2 covers 9 bases. This CDR3 is 15 amino acids long. Per germline, CDR1 SGHTA and CDR2 FQGNSA. With V trimmed by 1 base and J by 3 bases, 3 bases remained unmatched. The CDR3 spells CASSLVPSGKETQYF. CDR3 nucleotide sequence: TGTGCCAGCAGCTTAGTCCCTAGCGGGAAAGAGACCCAGTACTTC.